These T cell receptor beta chains were read from a single sample in a study of T cell responses to AZD1222 COVID-19 vaccine. TCRdb's table, derived via immunoSEQ multiplex PCR, lists solely in-frame clones and lacks some. The sample lists 75,000 to 90,000 clones, about 82% seen once, with roughly 9.4% in the top ten. The material sequenced was peripheral blood, taken on day 0 of AZD1222 vaccination. The receptor source for this set is an adult in good health. The CDR3 runs from the conserved cysteine through the conserved F or W. Fields, in order: D gene, V gene, J gene, clone size, CDR3 protein, CDR3 DNA. A D gene is named only where the DNA matches it firmly. Rows may omit the clone size; those that give it use once, few, many or a size class.

NA	TRBV5-5	TRBJ2-7	NA	CASSLSSYEQYF	TGTGCCAGCAGCTTGAGCTCCTACGAGCAGTACTTC
TRBD2	TRBV5-1	TRBJ2-1	NA	CASSTGTSGFIVNEQFF	TGCGCCAGCAGCACCGGGACTAGCGGGTTTATTGTCAATGAGCAGTTCTTC
NA	TRBV28	TRBJ1-2	NA	CASSLFSSGSYTF	TGTGCCAGCAGTTTATTCTCGAGTGGGAGCTACACCTTC
NA	TRBV5-1	TRBJ1-4	NA	CASTSGTANEKLFF	TGCGCCAGCACCTCCGGGACGGCTAATGAAAAACTGTTTTTT
NA	TRBV11-2	TRBJ1-1	NA	CASSPPPGLGRLNTEAFF	TGTGCCAGCAGCCCCCCCCCGGGATTAGGGAGACTGAACACTGAAGCTTTCTTT
NA	TRBV4-2	TRBJ2-1	NA	CASSQDSYNEQFF	TGTGCCAGCAGCCAGGACAGTTACAATGAGCAGTTCTTC
NA	TRBV19	TRBJ2-6	NA	CASSIGRESGANVLTF	TGTGCCAGTAGTATCGGGCGTGAGTCTGGGGCCAACGTCCTGACTTTC
NA	TRBV7-9	TRBJ2-2	NA	CASSLSARGDAGELFF	TGTGCCAGCAGCTTAAGCGCCAGGGGCGATGCCGGGGAGCTGTTTTTT
NA	TRBV19	TRBJ1-5	NA	CASSIGGTYQPQHF	TGTGCCAGTAGTATTGGGGGAACTTATCAGCCCCAGCATTTT
TRBD2	TRBV5-1	TRBJ2-3	NA	CASSLTSSGVADTQYF	TGCGCCAGCAGCTTGACGTCTAGCGGGGTCGCAGATACGCAGTATTTT
TRBD1	TRBV27	TRBJ1-6	NA	CASSAPGTGVNSPLHF	TGTGCCAGCAGTGCCCCCGGGACAGGGGTTAATTCACCCCTCCACTTT
NA	TRBV7-2	TRBJ1-2	NA	CASSVQTPLFGYTF	TGTGCCAGCAGCGTCCAGACACCTCTCTTTGGCTACACCTTC
NA	TRBV18	TRBJ1-1	few	CASSPTPTLVNTEAFF	TGTGCCAGCTCACCCACCCCGACGTTAGTGAACACTGAAGCTTTCTTT
TRBD2	TRBV2	TRBJ2-2	NA	CASRPGLAERGTGELFF	TGTGCCAGTAGGCCGGGACTAGCGGAGAGGGGCACCGGGGAGCTGTTTTTT
NA	TRBV7-8	TRBJ1-2	NA	CASSPRYKGDYGYTF	TGTGCCAGCAGCCCCAGATATAAGGGCGACTATGGCTACACCTTC
NA	TRBV30	TRBJ2-7	few	CAWRRGWGYDEQYF	TGTGCCTGGAGACGTGGGTGGGGATACGACGAGCAGTACTTC
NA	TRBV6-5	TRBJ1-5	once	CASRSYPRDQPQHF	TGTGCCAGCAGGTCCTATCCCAGGGATCAGCCCCAGCATTTT